The 8 T cell receptor beta chains below come from one sample, sequenced in a study of neurological immune-mediated disorders (dated by TCRdb to between 2018 and 2020). The library was made by 5' RACE. Sequencing relied on an Illumina HiSeq 2500. TCRdb took the public reads, trimmed them with fastp at Q25, ran MiXCR for clone calling and kept in-frame beta chains. Rows matching on CDR3 protein sequence are summarized as one entry with the most common DNA and genes. Across this sample there are 55,000 to 65,000 distinct CDR3 sequences, with 3% to 4.5% seen only once. The ten top clones hold around 3.1% of the sample. Sequences were obtained from PBMCs. All receptors derive from a woman aged 25-40 years with multiple sclerosis.

With regard to this clonotype: Compared with germline, one end of the junction differs, possibly owing to a read error. CDR3 protein: CVSSSRGSNSPLNF. CDR3 bases: TGTGTCAGCAGCTCGCGGGGTTCCAATTCACCCCTCAACTTT. The rearrangement joins TRBV11-1 to TRBJ1-6, with unresolved D. The CDR3 extends over 14 amino acids. CDR1 and CDR2 (germline): SGHAT, FQDESV (reference sequence).

This clonotype was recorded at least ten times. The rearrangement uses TRBV12-3 or TRBV12-4 and TRBJ2-2, with 12 bases fitting TRBD2. V shed 5 bases, J shed 5 bases, and the junction held 6 bases outside the gene matches. The CDR3 is 16 amino acids. CDR3 region: CASSPSGRADTGELFF. CDR3 in DNA: TGTGCCAGCAGTCCTAGCGGGAGGGCCGATACCGGGGAGCTGTTTTTT.

At least ten counts were recorded for this clonotype. The J gene is TRBJ2-5, the V gene TRBV27, with D uncertain. With 6 bases removed from V and 4 bases from J, the gap between germline ends came to 18 bases. CDR1 is MNHEY and CDR2 is SMNVEV in the germline V gene (reference sequence). The CDR3 extends over 15 amino acids. DNA of the CDR3: TGTGCCAGCAGCCCTGGTCCCCTCGGTAGAGAGACCCAGTACTTC. This codes for CASSPGPLGRETQYF.

This clonotype was picked up many times. The chain couples TRBV28 to TRBJ2-2; D remains unclear. CDR3 length equals 13 residues. CDR1 is MDHEN and CDR2 is SYDVKM in the germline V gene. The ends were cut back, 10 bases at V and 6 bases at J, with 15 bases in the middle. The DNA for the CDR3 is TGTGCCACCGACCCAGTCGGGCCCGGGGAGCTGTTTTTT. This sequence encodes CATDPVGPGELFF.

A few counts support this clonotype. The chain couples TRBV4-3 to TRBJ1-2; unclear D gene. The germline CDR1 and CDR2 sequences are LGHNA and YSLEER. V was shortened by 0 bases and J by 13 bases, with 21 bases between the two germline ends. The CDR3 length is 15 residues. Written as DNA, the CDR3 is TGCGCCAGCAGCCAAGATACCGGACCGGGGTCTTTTTGCACCTTC. Amino acids: CASSQDTGPGSFCTF.

This clonotype came up many times. The rearrangement uses TRBV20-1 and TRBJ1-5, with TRBD1 as a possible D gene (6 bases). V lost 6 bases, J lost 3 bases, and 15 bases lay in between. Germline loops: CDR1 DFQATT, CDR2 SNEGSKA (reference sequence). The CDR3 sequence is 14 residues long. In DNA form, the CDR3 reads TGCAGTGCGAACGACAGGAGCCCCAATCAGCCCCAGCATTTT. Translated: CSANDRSPNQPQHF.

This clonotype was counted a few times. One junction end disagrees with the germline gene, perhaps due to a read error. The chain carries TRBV5-1 and TRBJ1-6, with D perhaps TRBD1 (6 bases). The V gene's germline CDR1 is SGHRS and CDR2 YFSETQ. The CDR3 is made up of 14 amino acids. CDR3 DNA sequence: TGCGCCAGCAGCTTGGAGGGGGACAACTCACCCCTCAACTTT. This gives the protein CASSLEGDNSPLNF.

This clonotype was recorded at least ten times. The chain's CDR3 is CSVRFRDRTTYEQYF. The DNA of the CDR3 is TGCAGCGTTCGATTTAGAGACCGGACGACGTACGAGCAGTACTTC. The chain combines TRBV29-1 with TRBJ2-7; D unresolved. The germline V gene encodes CDR1 SQVTM and CDR2 ANQGSEA. The CDR3 is 15 residues long. Trimming shortened V by 5 bases and J by 4 bases, and 21 bases separated the two germline ends.